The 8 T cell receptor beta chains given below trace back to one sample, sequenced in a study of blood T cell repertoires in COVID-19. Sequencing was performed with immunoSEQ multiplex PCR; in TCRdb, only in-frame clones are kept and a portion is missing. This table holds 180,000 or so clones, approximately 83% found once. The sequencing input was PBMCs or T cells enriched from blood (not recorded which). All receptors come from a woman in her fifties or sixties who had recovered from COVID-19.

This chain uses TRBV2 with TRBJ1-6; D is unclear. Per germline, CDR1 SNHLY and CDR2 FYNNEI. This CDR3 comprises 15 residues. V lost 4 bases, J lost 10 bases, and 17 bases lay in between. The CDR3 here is CASSAPRDVRSPLHF. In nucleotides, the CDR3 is TGTGCCAGCAGTGCCCCCCGTGATGTTCGGTCACCCCTCCACTTT.

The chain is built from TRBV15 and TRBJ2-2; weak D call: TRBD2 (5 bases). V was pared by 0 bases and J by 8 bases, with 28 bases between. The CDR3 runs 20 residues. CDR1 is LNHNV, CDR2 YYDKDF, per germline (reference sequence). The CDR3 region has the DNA TGTGCCACCAGCAGAGATCCCCTAGCTCACAGCGCTAACTTTAATGGGGAGCTGTTTTTT. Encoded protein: CATSRDPLAHSANFNGELFF.

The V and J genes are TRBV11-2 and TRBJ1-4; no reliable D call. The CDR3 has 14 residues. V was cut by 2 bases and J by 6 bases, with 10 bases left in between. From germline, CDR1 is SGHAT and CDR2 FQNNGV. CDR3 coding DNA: TGTGCCAGCAGCTTATCATCCGGGGATGAAAAACTGTTTTTT. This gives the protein CASSLSSGDEKLFF.

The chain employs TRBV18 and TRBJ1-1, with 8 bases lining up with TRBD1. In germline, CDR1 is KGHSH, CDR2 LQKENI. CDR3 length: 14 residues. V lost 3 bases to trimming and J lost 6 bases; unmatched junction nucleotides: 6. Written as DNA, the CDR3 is TGTGCCAGCTCACCCCTGGACAGGGAAGCTGAAGCTTTCTTT. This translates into CASSPLDREAEAFF. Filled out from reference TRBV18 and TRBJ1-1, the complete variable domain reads NAGVMQNPRHLVRRRGQEARLRCSPMKGHSHVYWYRQLPEEGLKFMVYLQKENIIDESGMPKERFSAEFPKEGPSILRIQQVVRGDSAAYFCASSPLDREAEAFFGQGTRLTVV.

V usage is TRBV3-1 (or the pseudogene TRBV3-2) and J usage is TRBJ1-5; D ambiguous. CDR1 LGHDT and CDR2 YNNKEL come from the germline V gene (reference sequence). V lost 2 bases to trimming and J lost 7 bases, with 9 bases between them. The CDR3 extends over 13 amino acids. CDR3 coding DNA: TGTGCCAGCAGCCAAATGGCTAGGCAGCCCCAGCATTTT. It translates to CASSQMARQPQHF.

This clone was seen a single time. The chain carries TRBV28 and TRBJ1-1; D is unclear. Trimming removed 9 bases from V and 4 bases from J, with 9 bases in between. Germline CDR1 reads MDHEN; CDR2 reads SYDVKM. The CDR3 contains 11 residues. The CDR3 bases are TGTGCCAGTGGGAGAAGCACTGAAGCTTTCTTT. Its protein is CASGRSTEAFF.

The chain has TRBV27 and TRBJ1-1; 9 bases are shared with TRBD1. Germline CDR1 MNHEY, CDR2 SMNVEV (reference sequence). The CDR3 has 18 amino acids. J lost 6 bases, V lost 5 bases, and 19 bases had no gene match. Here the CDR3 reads CASSNTGTGIGYESEAFF. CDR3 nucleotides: TGTGCCAGCAGTAACACCGGGACAGGGATAGGGTATGAGTCTGAAGCTTTCTTT.

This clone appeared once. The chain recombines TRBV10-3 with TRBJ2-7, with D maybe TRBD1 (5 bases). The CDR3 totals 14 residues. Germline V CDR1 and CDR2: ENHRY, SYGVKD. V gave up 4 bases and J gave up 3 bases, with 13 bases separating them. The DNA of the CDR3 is TGTGCCATCAGTGGAGGAACAGGAAACTACGAGCAGTACTTC. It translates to CAISGGTGNYEQYF.